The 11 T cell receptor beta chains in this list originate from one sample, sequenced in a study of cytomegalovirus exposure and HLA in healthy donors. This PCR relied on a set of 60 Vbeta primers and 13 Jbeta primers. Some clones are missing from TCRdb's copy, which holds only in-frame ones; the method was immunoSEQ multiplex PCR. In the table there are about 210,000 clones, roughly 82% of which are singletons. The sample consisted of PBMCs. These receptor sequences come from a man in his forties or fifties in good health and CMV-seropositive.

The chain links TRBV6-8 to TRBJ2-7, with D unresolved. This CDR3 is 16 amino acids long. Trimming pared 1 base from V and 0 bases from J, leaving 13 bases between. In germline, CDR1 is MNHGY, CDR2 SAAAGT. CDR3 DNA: TGTGCCAGCAGTTACTTTGGTGGCCTCAGCTCCTACGAGCAGTACTTC. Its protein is CASSYFGGLSSYEQYF.

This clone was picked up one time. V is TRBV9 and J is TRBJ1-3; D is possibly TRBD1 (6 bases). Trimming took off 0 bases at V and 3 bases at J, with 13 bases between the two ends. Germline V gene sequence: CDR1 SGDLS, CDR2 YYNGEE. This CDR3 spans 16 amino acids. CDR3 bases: TGTGCCAGCAGCGTAGGCACGGGGACACTTGGAAACACCATATATTTT. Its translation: CASSVGTGTLGNTIYF.

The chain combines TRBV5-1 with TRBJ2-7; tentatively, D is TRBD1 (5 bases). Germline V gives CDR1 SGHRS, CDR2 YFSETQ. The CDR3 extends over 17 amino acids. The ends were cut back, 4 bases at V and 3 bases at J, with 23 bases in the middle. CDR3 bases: TGCGCCAGCAGCCCCTACGGGCCGGATGAAGGGGACTACGAGCAGTACTTC. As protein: CASSPYGPDEGDYEQYF.

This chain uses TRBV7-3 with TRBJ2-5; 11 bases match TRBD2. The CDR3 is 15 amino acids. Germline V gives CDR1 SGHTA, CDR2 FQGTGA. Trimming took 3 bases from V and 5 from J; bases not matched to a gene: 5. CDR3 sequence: CASSFSGRASETQYF. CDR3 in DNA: TGTGCCAGCAGCTTTAGCGGGAGGGCTTCCGAGACCCAGTACTTC.

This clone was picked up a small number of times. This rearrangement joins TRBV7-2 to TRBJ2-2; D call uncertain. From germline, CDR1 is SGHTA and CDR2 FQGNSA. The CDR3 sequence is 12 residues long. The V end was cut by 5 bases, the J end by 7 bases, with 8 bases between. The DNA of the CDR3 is TGTGCCAGCAGCGTGGGCTTCGGGGAGCTGTTTTTT. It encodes CASSVGFGELFF.

CDR3 bases: TGCGCCAGCAGCTTGAGTCCCGGGGGCACAGATACGCAGTATTTT. Its translation: CASSLSPGGTDTQYF. V and J are TRBV5-1 and TRBJ2-3, with a possible D match to TRBD2 (5 bases). This CDR3 contains 15 residues. V was pared by 1 base and J by 1 base, with 10 bases between. CDR1 and CDR2 from the germline V gene are SGHRS and YFSETQ. The whole variable domain, filled in from reference TRBV5-1 and TRBJ2-3, reads KAGVTQTPRYLIKTRGQQVTLSCSPISGHRSVSWYQQTPGQGLQFLFEYFSETQRNKGNFPGRFSGRQFSNSRSEMNVSTLELGDSALYLCASSLSPGGTDTQYFGPGTRLTVL.

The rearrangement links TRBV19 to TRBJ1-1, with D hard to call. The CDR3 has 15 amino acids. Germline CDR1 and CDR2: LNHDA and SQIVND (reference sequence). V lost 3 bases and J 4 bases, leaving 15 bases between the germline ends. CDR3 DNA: TGTGCCAGTAGTATGAAAGTGGGCGCAACCACTGAAGCTTTCTTT. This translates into CASSMKVGATTEAFF.

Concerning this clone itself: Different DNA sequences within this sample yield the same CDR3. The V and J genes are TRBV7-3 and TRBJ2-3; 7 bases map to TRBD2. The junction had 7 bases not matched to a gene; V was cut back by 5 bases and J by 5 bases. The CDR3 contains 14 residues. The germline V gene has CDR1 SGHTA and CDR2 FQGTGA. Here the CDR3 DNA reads TGTGCCAGCAGCACCTCGGGAGGTCAAGATACGCAGTATTTT. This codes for CASSTSGGQDTQYF.

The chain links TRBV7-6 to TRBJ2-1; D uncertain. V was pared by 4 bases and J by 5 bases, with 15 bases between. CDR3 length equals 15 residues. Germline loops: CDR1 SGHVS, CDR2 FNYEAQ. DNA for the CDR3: TGTGCCAGCAGCTCCTCCCCGGTTCCGAACAATGAGCAGTTCTTC. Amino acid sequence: CASSSSPVPNNEQFF.

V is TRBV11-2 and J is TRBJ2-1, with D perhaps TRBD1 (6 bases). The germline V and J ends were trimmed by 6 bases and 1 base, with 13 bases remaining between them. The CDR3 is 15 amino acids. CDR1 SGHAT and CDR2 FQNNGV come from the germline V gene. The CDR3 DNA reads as TGTGCCAGCAGAACTAGGGGGATTTCCTACAATGAGCAGTTCTTC. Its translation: CASRTRGISYNEQFF. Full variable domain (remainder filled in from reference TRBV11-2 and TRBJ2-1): EAGVAQSPRYKIIEKRQSVAFWCNPISGHATLYWYQQILGQGPKLLIQFQNNGVVDDSQLPKDRFSAERLKGVDSTLKIQPAKLEDSAVYLCASRTRGISYNEQFFGPGTRLTVL.

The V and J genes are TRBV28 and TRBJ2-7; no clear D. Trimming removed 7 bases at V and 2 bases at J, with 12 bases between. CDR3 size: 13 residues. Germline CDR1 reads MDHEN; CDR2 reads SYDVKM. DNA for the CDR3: TGTGCCAGCACCCCCCGCAGCGCCTACGAGCAGTACGTC. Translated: CASTPRSAYEQYV.